This TCR beta chain was sequenced for a study of vaccination effects on CD4 cells after COVID-19. Notes on the study in general: Both infection-induced and vaccine-induced clones contracted markedly at late post-vaccination timepoints. Limitations: small convalescent group and missing early post-infection timepoints.

Antigen-specific CD4+ T cells were first expanded with viral peptide pools by the ViraFEST assay and only then sequenced. Cultured cells yielded isolated CD4+ T cells after nine to ten days. The vaccine recipients had no prior SARS-CoV-2 infection, with negative nucleocapsid antibodies. Every well got a few million PBMC, which were grown with 8.5 to 10 IU/ml IL-2 and 9 to 10 ug/ml peptides. IL-2 medium was substituted for half the medium on days 3 and 7. This CDR3 has 16 residues. V lost 4 bases and J lost 3; bases outside the gene matches: 9. The germline CDR1 and CDR2 sequences are KGHSH and LQKENI. Here immunoSEQ multiplex PCR was the method, and the copy in TCRdb shows in-frame clones only, minus some. The sample includes 70,000 to 75,000 clones, approximately 79% of them seen just once. As for this clone: The antigen is not known.

This chain uses TRBV18 with TRBJ1-3; 7 bases map to TRBD1. The clonotype comes from a human donor who received a COVID-19 vaccine. The material sequenced was CD4+ T cells from PBMCs cultured with HCoV-OC43 spike peptides, taken before COVID-19 vaccination. As to subset: HCoV-OC43 spike overlapping peptide pool stimulation. This CDR3 reads CASSRIQGSDGNTIYF. Written as DNA, the CDR3 is TGTGCCAGCTCACGGATACAGGGGAGCGATGGAAACACCATATATTTT.